The 17 T cell receptor beta chains below all came from one sample that was sequenced in a study of response to subunit inactivated influenza vaccine. TCRdb reanalysed the RT-PCR reads using MiXCR and keeps one entry per CDR3 protein. The sample consists of fewer than 700,000 distinct CDR3 sequences, around 13% of them appearing once. Here the sequenced sample was PBMCs from blood, taken about 40 days after vaccination. The receptor set was obtained from a man aged 45-65 years who received an inactivated influenza vaccine.

The rearrangement links TRBV11-2 to TRBJ2-2; 8 bases fit TRBD1. V trimming: 5 bases; J trimming: 4 bases; junction bases outside the gene matches: 3. This CDR3 region has 14 residues. Per germline, CDR1 SGHAT and CDR2 FQNNGV. The CDR3 is CASSKDRATGELFF. In DNA, the CDR3 is TGTGCCAGCAGCAAGGACAGGGCCACCGGGGAGCTGTTTTTT.

The chain uses TRBV19 and TRBJ1-2, with a weak D call TRBD1 (5 bases). The CDR3 runs 13 residues. The V end lost 4 bases, the J end lost 6 bases, and 12 bases lay between the germline ends. Germline V gives CDR1 LNHDA, CDR2 SQIVND (reference sequence). This CDR3 reads CASSSPGEDGYTF. In DNA form, the CDR3 reads TGTGCCAGTAGTAGCCCGGGGGAGGATGGCTACACCTTC.

This clonotype turned up a few times. The V call is TRBV5-1, the J call TRBJ1-1; TRBD1 aligns across 10 bases. V dropped 4 bases and J dropped 4; count of bases not matched to a gene: 4. This CDR3 contains 14 residues. Germline V gene sequence: CDR1 SGHRS, CDR2 YFSETQ. As DNA, the CDR3 is TGCGCCAGCAGCATCAGGACAGGGGGCACTGAAGCTTTCTTT. This translates into CASSIRTGGTEAFF. Based on the CDR3 plus reference TRBV5-1 and TRBJ1-1, the full variable domain is KAGVTQTPRYLIKTRGQQVTLSCSPISGHRSVSWYQQTPGQGLQFLFEYFSETQRNKGNFPGRFSGRQFSNSRSEMNVSTLELGDSALYLCASSIRTGGTEAFFGQGTRLTVV.

For this clonotype: Being one base from a much bigger clone, this may be a read error. This chain links TRBV6-5 with TRBJ2-7; D perhaps matches TRBD2 (6 bases). There are 15 residues in the CDR3. Per germline, CDR1 MNHEY and CDR2 SVGAGI. Trimming pared 2 bases from V and 4 bases from J, leaving 15 bases between. CDR3 sequence reads: CASSYAAGWSYEQYF. The CDR3 DNA reads as TGTGCCAGCAGTTACGCCGCGGGGTGGTCGTACGAGCAGTACTTC.

The gene calls are TRBV29-1 and TRBJ2-5; unclear D gene. Germline CDR1 is SQVTM and CDR2 is ANQGSEA. The CDR3 is made up of 14 amino acids. V was pared by 7 bases and J by 5 bases, with 20 bases between. The DNA of the CDR3 is TGCAGCGCCGACCTCGGGCCTAAGCCTGAGACCCAGTACTTC. It is translated as CSADLGPKPETQYF.

This clonotype was seen only once. This chain connects TRBV5-1 to TRBJ2-2, with D hard to call. Germline lookup yields CDR1 SGHRS and CDR2 YFSETQ. The CDR3 loop spans 16 amino acids. V dropped 1 base and J dropped 1 base, with 11 bases sitting between them. Written as DNA, the CDR3 is TGCGCCAGCAGCTTGATGAGTACGATGAACACCGGGGAGCTGTTTTTT. This encodes CASSLMSTMNTGELFF.

This chain uses TRBV5-1 with TRBJ1-1; possible D gene TRBD1, 5 bases. Germline V gives CDR1 SGHRS, CDR2 YFSETQ. The CDR3 loop spans 15 amino acids. V lost 1 base, J lost 3 bases, and 13 bases lay in between. CDR3 sequence (DNA): TGCGCCAGCAGCTTGAAGGCACCGGGGGACACTGAAGCTTTCTTT. It codes for CASSLKAPGDTEAFF.

This chain uses TRBV4-3 with TRBJ2-3; 10 positions agree with TRBD1. J was trimmed by 1 base and V by 2 bases; bases with no gene match: 3. This CDR3 has 16 residues. Germline CDR1 LGHNA, CDR2 YSLEER. The DNA for the CDR3 is TGCGCCAGCAGCCAATCCGGGACAGGGGGCACAGATACGCAGTATTTT. Protein sequence: CASSQSGTGGTDTQYF.

The sample holds a few counts of this clonotype. J is TRBJ2-7 and V is TRBV20-1, with 7 nucleotides matching TRBD2. V trimming: 7 bases; J trimming: 1 base; junction bases outside the gene matches: 10. This CDR3 has 14 amino acids. Germline values: CDR1 DFQATT, CDR2 SNEGSKA (reference sequence). This CDR3 is CSVPWGGWSYEQYF. DNA for the CDR3: TGCAGTGTCCCCTGGGGGGGTTGGTCCTACGAGCAGTACTTC.

The chain carries TRBV4-2 and TRBJ2-7; 9 bases are shared with TRBD1. This CDR3 contains 15 residues. Germline V lookup: CDR1 LGHNA, CDR2 YNFKEQ. V dropped 3 bases and J dropped 0; count of bases not matched to a gene: 3. This chain's CDR3 is CASSQRGQGSYEQYF. The CDR3 region has the DNA TGTGCCAGCAGCCAGAGGGGACAGGGCTCCTACGAGCAGTACTTC.

The CDR3 spells CASSLRGGLWEQYF. In nucleotides, the CDR3 is TGTGCCAGCAGTTTGCGGGGGGGACTTTGGGAGCAGTACTTC. The chain has TRBV28 and TRBJ2-7, with 9 bases lining up with TRBD2. In germline, CDR1 is MDHEN, CDR2 SYDVKM. The junction had 7 bases not matched to a gene; V was cut back by 3 bases and J by 7 bases. CDR3 length equals 14 residues.

The chain recombines TRBV7-6 with TRBJ1-1; unclear D gene. The V gene's germline CDR1 is SGHVS and CDR2 FNYEAQ. Deletions cut 0 bases from V and 9 bases from J, with 23 bases between. The CDR3 extends over 17 amino acids. The CDR3 loop reads CASSLAPSGAMASQAFF. The CDR3 coding sequence is TGTGCCAGCAGCTTAGCCCCCTCAGGCGCCATGGCGTCGCAAGCTTTCTTT.

This clonotype was counted a few times. The gene calls are TRBV12-3 or TRBV12-4 and TRBJ1-5; D is unresolved. The CDR3 length is 13 residues. Trimming stripped 6 bases from V and 2 bases from J, with 8 bases between. DNA for the CDR3: TGTGCCAGCAGCACGGGAGGCAATCAGCCCCAGCATTTT. As protein: CASSTGGNQPQHF.

This clonotype was detected ten times or more. The chain joins TRBV7-9 to TRBJ2-1; 8 bases agree with TRBD1. With 5 bases clipped from V and 4 bases from J, the junction kept 4 bases outside the gene matches. The CDR3 contains 14 residues. Germline V gives CDR1 SEHNR, CDR2 FQNEAQ (reference sequence). CDR3 bases: TGTGCCAGCAGCGGGGGACAGGAGTACAATGAGCAGTTCTTC. Its translation: CASSGGQEYNEQFF.

As regards this clonotype: At one end the junction does not follow the germline gene, possibly because of a read error. The chain combines TRBV20-1 with TRBJ2-1; 9 bases align to TRBD2. From germline, CDR1 is DFQATT and CDR2 SNEGSKA (reference sequence). The CDR3 contains 16 residues. The CDR3 coding sequence is TGCTGTGCACCGAGCCTTAGCGGGAGCTCCTACAATGAGCAGTTCTTC. It encodes CCAPSLSGSSYNEQFF.

This clonotype was found a few times. This rearrangement joins TRBV10-3 to TRBJ2-6; 7 positions match TRBD1. Germline V CDR1 and CDR2: ENHRY, SYGVKD. The V gene end was trimmed by 8 bases and the J gene end by 0 bases; junction bases not matched to a gene: 4. CDR3 size: 15 residues. CDR3 sequence: CAISAGGSGANVLTF. CDR3 nucleotide sequence: TGTGCCATCTCGGCAGGGGGCTCTGGGGCCAACGTCCTGACTTTC.

This chain joins TRBV7-9 and TRBJ2-1, with a weak D call TRBD2 (6 bases). Germline V gives CDR1 SEHNR, CDR2 FQNEAQ (reference sequence). Between the trimmed V and J ends, which lost 2 bases and 8 bases, there was a span of 19 bases. The CDR3 contains 16 residues. In nucleotides, the CDR3 is TGTGCCAGCAGCTTACAAGTCATACTAGCTTGGGATGAGCAGTTCTTC. Translating it yields CASSLQVILAWDEQFF.